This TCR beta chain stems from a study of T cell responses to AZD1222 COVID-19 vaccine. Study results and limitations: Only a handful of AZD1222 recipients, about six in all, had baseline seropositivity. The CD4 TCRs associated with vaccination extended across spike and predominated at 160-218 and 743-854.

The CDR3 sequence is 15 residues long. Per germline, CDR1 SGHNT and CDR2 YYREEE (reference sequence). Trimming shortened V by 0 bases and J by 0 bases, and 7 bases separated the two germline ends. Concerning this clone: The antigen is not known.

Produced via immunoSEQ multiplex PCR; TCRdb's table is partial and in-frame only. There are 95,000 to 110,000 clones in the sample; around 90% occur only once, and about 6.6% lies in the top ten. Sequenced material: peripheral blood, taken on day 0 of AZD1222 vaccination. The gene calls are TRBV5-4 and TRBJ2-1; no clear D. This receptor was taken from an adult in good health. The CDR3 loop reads CASSLGLDSYNEQFF. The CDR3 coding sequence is TGTGCCAGCAGCTTGGGTCTAGACTCCTACAATGAGCAGTTCTTC.